These 21 T cell receptor beta chains were sequenced from one sample in a study of lymphopenia after photon versus proton radiotherapy. Using immunoSEQ multiplex PCR, the repertoire was profiled, and TCRdb retains in-frame clones only, with some absent. The sample lists approximately 66,000 clones; 86% were seen once. The starting material was peripheral blood, obtained from a patient treated with photon-based radiotherapy. These receptors originate from a man aged 40-49 years with gastric cancer.

This chain joins TRBV12-5 and TRBJ2-3; unclear D gene. Trimming took 6 bases from V and 2 from J, leaving 6 bases between them. This CDR3 contains 12 residues. Germline-derived CDR1 and CDR2 are LGHNT and FRNRAP. CDR3 coding DNA: TGTGCTAGTGGCCGAGTCACAGATACGCAGTATTTT. Translation: CASGRVTDTQYF. The whole variable domain, remainder taken from reference TRBV12-5 and TRBJ2-3, is DARVTQTPRHKVTEMGQEVTMRCQPILGHNTVFWYRQTMMQGLELLAYFRNRAPLDDSGMPKDRFSAEMPDATLATLKIQPSEPRDSAVYFCASGRVTDTQYFGPGTRLTVL.

V is TRBV7-2 and J is TRBJ2-2; D is unclear. V was pared by 2 bases and J by 1 base, with 5 bases between. The CDR3 is 14 residues long. Germline loops: CDR1 SGHTA, CDR2 FQGNSA. This CDR3 reads CASSLSWNTGELFF. CDR3 bases: TGTGCCAGCAGCTTATCCTGGAACACCGGGGAGCTGTTTTTT.

The chain has TRBV5-1 and TRBJ2-3; no reliable D call. This CDR3 comprises 14 residues. The V end lost 4 bases, the J end lost 0 bases, and 9 bases lay between the germline ends. Germline CDR1 is SGHRS and CDR2 is YFSETQ. CDR3 DNA: TGCGCCAGCAGCCCCACGGTTAGCACAGATACGCAGTATTTT. This codes for CASSPTVSTDTQYF.

The chain recombines TRBV11-3 with TRBJ2-6; D remains unclear. The CDR3 contains 16 residues. Per the germline V gene, CDR1 is SGHNT and CDR2 is YENEEA. V lost 3 bases and J 0 bases, leaving 9 bases between the germline ends. CDR3 sequence (DNA): TGTGCCAGCAGCTTGACTTACCCCTCTGGGGCCAACGTCCTGACTTTC. Translation: CASSLTYPSGANVLTF.

The chain is built from TRBV7-9 and TRBJ2-3; D unclear. There are 16 residues in the CDR3. Germline CDR1 and CDR2: SEHNR and FQNEAQ (reference sequence). Trimming left V 1 base short and J 0 bases short, with 11 bases between. The CDR3 is CASSLGPPPSTDTQYF. As DNA, the CDR3 is TGTGCCAGCAGCTTAGGTCCGCCTCCTAGCACAGATACGCAGTATTTT.

The genes are TRBV7-2 and TRBJ2-7; D unresolved. The germline V and J ends were trimmed by 5 bases and 0 bases, with 5 bases remaining between them. CDR1 and CDR2 from the germline V gene are SGHTA and FQGNSA. The CDR3 is made up of 12 amino acids. Written as DNA, the CDR3 is TGTGCCAGCAGCCCTTACTCCTACGAGCAGTACTTC. Translation gives CASSPYSYEQYF.

This chain uses TRBV11-3 with TRBJ2-5, with D tentatively TRBD2 (5 bases). Germline V CDR1 and CDR2: SGHNT, YENEEA. This CDR3 is 14 amino acids long. V lost 3 bases and J lost 5, with 13 bases in between. The chain's CDR3 is CASSLGQSGETQYF. For the CDR3, the DNA is TGTGCCAGCAGCTTGGGTCAGTCGGGGGAGACCCAGTACTTC.

The CDR3 spells CASSGAQGQYEQYF. The CDR3 DNA reads as TGTGCCAGCAGTGGAGCACAGGGGCAATACGAGCAGTACTTC. The gene calls are TRBV2 and TRBJ2-7; 7 bases are a match to TRBD1. The CDR3 extends over 14 amino acids. The germline V gene has CDR1 SNHLY and CDR2 FYNNEI. Trimming at V came to 4 bases and at J to 4 bases, leaving 7 bases not matched to a gene. Using reference TRBV2 and TRBJ2-7 for the parts outside the CDR3, the full variable domain is EPEVTQTPSHQVTQMGQEVILRCVPISNHLYFYWYRQILGQKVEFLVSFYNNEISEKSEIFDDQFSVERPDGSNFTLKIRSTKLEDSAMYFCASSGAQGQYEQYFGPGTRLTVT.

V gene TRBV7-2 combines with J gene TRBJ1-3; tentatively, D is TRBD1 (6 bases). This CDR3 has 14 amino acids. Germline values: CDR1 SGHTA, CDR2 FQGNSA. The V end was cut by 5 bases, the J end by 2 bases, with 10 bases between. The CDR3, as DNA: TGTGCCAGCAGCGTAGGGGGGGCTGGAAACACCATATATTTT. Its translation is CASSVGGAGNTIYF. The whole variable domain, remainder taken from reference TRBV7-2 and TRBJ1-3, is GAGVSQSPSNKVTEKGKDVELRCDPISGHTALYWYRQSLGQGLEFLIYFQGNSAPDKSGLPSDRFSAERTGGSVSTLTIQRTQQEDSAVYLCASSVGGAGNTIYFGEGSWLTVV.

V gene TRBV30 combines with J gene TRBJ2-7; TRBD2 agrees at 7 bases. With V trimmed by 2 bases and J by 4 bases, 5 bases remained unmatched. CDR3 length: 13 amino acids. Germline values: CDR1 GTSNPN, CDR2 SVGIG (reference sequence). The CDR3 DNA sequence: TGTGCCTGGAGTCGCGGGGGTGCTTACGAGCAGTACTTC. Protein sequence: CAWSRGGAYEQYF.

The genes are TRBV7-2 and TRBJ1-6, with D uncertain. The CDR3 extends over 16 amino acids. With 1 base removed from V and 5 bases from J, the gap between germline ends came to 12 bases. The germline V gene encodes CDR1 SGHTA and CDR2 FQGNSA. CDR3 protein: CASSLVSGVDNSPLHF. CDR3 in DNA: TGTGCCAGCAGCTTAGTGTCTGGGGTTGATAATTCACCCCTCCACTTT.

The genes are TRBV14 and TRBJ2-1; either TRBD1 or TRBD2 may supply D (5 bases each). Germline V CDR1 and CDR2: SGHDN, FVKESK. The CDR3 sequence is 14 residues long. V shed 3 bases and J shed 12 bases, with 18 bases lying between them. The CDR3 DNA follows: TGTGCCAGCAGCCAGTTACTTCAGGGTGAGGGGCAGTTCTTC. Protein sequence: CASSQLLQGEGQFF. Drawing the rest from reference TRBV14 and TRBJ2-1, the complete variable domain is EAGVTQFPSHSVIEKGQTVTLRCDPISGHDNLYWYRRVMGKEIKFLLHFVKESKQDESGMPNNRFLAERTGGTYSTLKVQPAELEDSGVYFCASSQLLQGEGQFFGPGTRLTVL.

The chain recombines TRBV11-2 with TRBJ1-6; D unclear. Germline V lookup: CDR1 SGHAT, CDR2 FQNNGV. The CDR3 covers 14 residues. V lost 5 bases, J lost 4 bases, and 9 bases lay in between. CDR3 protein: CASSPMKYNSPLHF. The CDR3, as DNA: TGTGCCAGCAGCCCCATGAAATATAATTCACCCCTCCACTTT.

V gene TRBV11-3 combines with J gene TRBJ2-7; TRBD1 matches at 8 bases. Losses at the gene ends were 5 bases for V and 3 bases for J; bases not matched to a gene: 9. This CDR3 contains 15 residues. Germline V gene data show CDR1 as SGHNT and CDR2 as YENEEA. The CDR3 loop reads CASSPQAGGYYEQYF. The CDR3 DNA sequence: TGTGCCAGCAGCCCCCAGGCAGGGGGCTACTACGAGCAGTACTTC. The full variable domain, its missing parts supplied by reference TRBV11-3 and TRBJ2-7, is EAGVVQSPRYKIIEKKQPVAFWCNPISGHNTLYWYLQNLGQGPELLIRYENEEAVDDSQLPKDRFSAERLKGVDSTLKIQPAELGDSAVYLCASSPQAGGYYEQYFGPGTRLTVT.

The chain recombines TRBV5-1 with TRBJ2-7; 10 positions agree with TRBD2. The CDR3 sequence is 15 residues long. Germline-derived CDR1 and CDR2 are SGHRS and YFSETQ. After removal of 4 bases from V and 2 bases from J, the junction contained 6 bases not matched to a gene. The CDR3 DNA is TGCGCCAGCAGCCCACTAGCGGGGCGAACCTACGAGCAGTACTTC. Amino acids: CASSPLAGRTYEQYF.

The CDR3 loop reads CASTPEDGLNTEAFF. DNA for the CDR3: TGCGCCAGCACCCCTGAGGACGGACTGAACACTGAAGCTTTCTTT. The V and J genes are TRBV5-1 and TRBJ1-1, with D uncertain. Germline-derived CDR1 and CDR2 are SGHRS and YFSETQ. The V end lost 6 bases, the J end lost 0 bases, and 15 bases lay between the germline ends. The CDR3 is 15 residues long.

This chain connects TRBV7-2 to TRBJ1-2, with D maybe TRBD1 (6 bases). V was pared by 2 bases and J by 4 bases, with 8 bases between. The CDR3 sequence is 13 residues long. CDR1 and CDR2 (germline): SGHTA, FQGNSA. CDR3 sequence reads: CASSLTGIYGYTF. In DNA, the CDR3 is TGTGCCAGCAGCTTAACAGGGATCTATGGCTACACCTTC. Drawing the rest from reference TRBV7-2 and TRBJ1-2, the complete variable domain is GAGVSQSPSNKVTEKGKDVELRCDPISGHTALYWYRQSLGQGLEFLIYFQGNSAPDKSGLPSDRFSAERTGGSVSTLTIQRTQQEDSAVYLCASSLTGIYGYTFGSGTRLTVV.

The chain combines TRBV6-1 with TRBJ2-7; D possibly uses TRBD1 or TRBD2 (5 bases each). The CDR3 contains 15 residues. Germline CDR1 MNHNS, CDR2 SASEGT. Trimming removed 4 bases at V and 3 bases at J, with 16 bases between. CDR3 region: CASSGGGGPGYEQYF. The CDR3 DNA reads TGTGCCAGCAGTGGGGGTGGGGGACCCGGCTACGAGCAGTACTTC.

The chain links TRBV4-3 to TRBJ2-3; 9 nucleotides align to TRBD2. With 1 base clipped from V and 1 base from J, the junction kept 6 bases outside the gene matches. The CDR3 consists of 17 residues. Germline V gene lookup returns CDR1 LGHNA and CDR2 YSLEER. As DNA, the CDR3 is TGCGCCAGCAGCCAAGGTTCTAGCGGGGCCCGCACAGATACGCAGTATTTT. It is translated as CASSQGSSGARTDTQYF.

The J gene is TRBJ2-3, the V gene TRBV15, with D unresolved. This CDR3 region has 16 residues. Germline values: CDR1 LNHNV, CDR2 YYDKDF (reference sequence). V was cut by 0 bases and J by 1 base, with 11 bases left in between. CDR3 DNA: TGTGCCACCAGCAGAGATAGTGGGGAAGGCACAGATACGCAGTATTTT. It yields the protein CATSRDSGEGTDTQYF.

This chain uses TRBV6-6 with TRBJ1-2, with a possible D match to TRBD1 (6 bases). Germline CDR1 is MNHNY and CDR2 is SVGAGI (reference sequence). Trimming removed 6 bases from V and 6 bases from J, with 23 bases in between. CDR3 size: 16 residues. The CDR3 nucleotides read TGTGCCAGCAGCCCCTTAGCTGGGGGCAGGGGAGATGGCTACACCTTC. Its translation: CASSPLAGGRGDGYTF.